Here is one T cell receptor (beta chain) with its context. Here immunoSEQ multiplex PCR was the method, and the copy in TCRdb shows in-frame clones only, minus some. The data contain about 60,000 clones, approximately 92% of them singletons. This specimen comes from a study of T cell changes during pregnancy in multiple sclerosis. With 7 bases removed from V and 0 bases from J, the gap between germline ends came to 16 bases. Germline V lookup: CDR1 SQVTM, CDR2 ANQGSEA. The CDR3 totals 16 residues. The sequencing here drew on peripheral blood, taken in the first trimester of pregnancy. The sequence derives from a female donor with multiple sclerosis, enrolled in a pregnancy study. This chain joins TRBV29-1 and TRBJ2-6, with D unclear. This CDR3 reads CSGLTLENSGANVLTF. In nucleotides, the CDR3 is TGCAGCGGTTTAACGTTAGAAAACTCTGGGGCCAACGTCCTGACTTTC.